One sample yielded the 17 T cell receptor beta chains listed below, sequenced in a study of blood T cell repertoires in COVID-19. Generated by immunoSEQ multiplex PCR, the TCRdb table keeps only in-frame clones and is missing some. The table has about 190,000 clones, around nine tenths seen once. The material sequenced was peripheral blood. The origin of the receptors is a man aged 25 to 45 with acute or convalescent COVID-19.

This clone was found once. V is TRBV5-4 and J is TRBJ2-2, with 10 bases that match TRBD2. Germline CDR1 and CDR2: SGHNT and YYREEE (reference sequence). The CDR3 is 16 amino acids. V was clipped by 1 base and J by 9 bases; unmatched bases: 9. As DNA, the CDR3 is TGTGCCAGCAGCTTGAGTTTGCTAGCGGGAGTTAGGGAGCTGTTTTTT. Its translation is CASSLSLLAGVRELFF. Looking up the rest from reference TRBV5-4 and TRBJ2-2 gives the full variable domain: ETGVTQSPTHLIKTRGQQVTLRCSSQSGHNTVSWYQQALGQGPQFIFQYYREEENGRGNFPPRFSGLQFPNYSSELNVNALELDDSALYLCASSLSLLAGVRELFFGEGSRLTVL.

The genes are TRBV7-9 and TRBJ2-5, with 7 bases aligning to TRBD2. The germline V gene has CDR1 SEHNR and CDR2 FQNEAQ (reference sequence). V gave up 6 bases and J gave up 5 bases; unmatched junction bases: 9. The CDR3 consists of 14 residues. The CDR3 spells CASREGGRGETQYF. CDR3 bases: TGTGCCAGCAGGGAAGGCGGGAGAGGGGAGACCCAGTACTTC.

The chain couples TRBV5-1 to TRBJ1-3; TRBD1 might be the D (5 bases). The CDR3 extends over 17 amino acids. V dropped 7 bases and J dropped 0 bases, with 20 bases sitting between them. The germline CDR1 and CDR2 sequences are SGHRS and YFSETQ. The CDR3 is CASRAGYSTRSGNTIYF. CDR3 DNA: TGCGCCAGCCGGGCAGGGTACTCCACACGCTCTGGAAACACCATATATTTT.

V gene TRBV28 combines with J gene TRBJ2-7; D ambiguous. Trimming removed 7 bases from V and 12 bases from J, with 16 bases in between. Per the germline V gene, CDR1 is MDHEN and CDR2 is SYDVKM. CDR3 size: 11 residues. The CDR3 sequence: CASTSLERWYF. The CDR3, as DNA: TGTGCCAGCACTTCTTTGGAGAGATGGTACTTC.

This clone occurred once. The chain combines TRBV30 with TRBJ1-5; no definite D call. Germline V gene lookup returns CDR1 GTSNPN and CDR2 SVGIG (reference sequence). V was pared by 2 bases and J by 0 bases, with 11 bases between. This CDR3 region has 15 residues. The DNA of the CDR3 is TGTGCCTGGAGTCGTCAGATTTATAGCAATCAGCCCCAGCATTTT. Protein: CAWSRQIYSNQPQHF. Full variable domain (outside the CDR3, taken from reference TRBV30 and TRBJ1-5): SQTIHQWPATLVQPVGSPLSLECTVEGTSNPNLYWYRQAAGRGLQLLFYSVGIGQISSEVPQNLSASRPQDRQFILSSKKLLLSDSGFYLCAWSRQIYSNQPQHFGDGTRLSIL.

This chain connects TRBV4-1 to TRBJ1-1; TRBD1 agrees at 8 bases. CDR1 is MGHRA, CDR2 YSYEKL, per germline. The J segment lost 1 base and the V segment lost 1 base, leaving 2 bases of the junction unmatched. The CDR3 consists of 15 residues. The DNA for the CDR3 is TGCGCCAGCAGCCAAGTTCAGGGGGCGAACACTGAAGCTTTCTTT. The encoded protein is CASSQVQGANTEAFF.

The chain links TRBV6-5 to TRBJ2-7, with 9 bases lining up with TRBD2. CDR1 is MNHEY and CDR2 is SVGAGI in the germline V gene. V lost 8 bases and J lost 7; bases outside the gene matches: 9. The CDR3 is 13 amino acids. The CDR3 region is CASCPAGGYEQYF. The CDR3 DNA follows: TGTGCCAGCTGCCCAGCGGGAGGCTATGAGCAGTACTTC.

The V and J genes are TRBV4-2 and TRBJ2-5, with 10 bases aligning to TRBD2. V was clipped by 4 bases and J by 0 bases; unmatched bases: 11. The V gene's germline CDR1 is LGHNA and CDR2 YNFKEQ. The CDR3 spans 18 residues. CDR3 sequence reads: CASSLSPLLAGNQETQYF. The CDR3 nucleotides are TGTGCCAGCAGCCTCTCGCCTCTACTAGCGGGGAACCAAGAGACCCAGTACTTC.

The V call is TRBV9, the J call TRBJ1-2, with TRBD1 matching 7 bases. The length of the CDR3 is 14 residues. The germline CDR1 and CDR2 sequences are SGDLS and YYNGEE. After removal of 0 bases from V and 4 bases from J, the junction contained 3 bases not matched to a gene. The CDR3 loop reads CASSVETGAYGYTF. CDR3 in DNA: TGTGCCAGCAGCGTAGAAACAGGGGCCTATGGCTACACCTTC.

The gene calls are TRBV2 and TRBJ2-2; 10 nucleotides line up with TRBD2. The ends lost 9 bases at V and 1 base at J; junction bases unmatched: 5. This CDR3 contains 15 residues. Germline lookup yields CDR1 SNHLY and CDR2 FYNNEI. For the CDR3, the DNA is TGTGCCAGTCGCGGGACTAGCGTGAACACCGGGGAGCTGTTTTTT. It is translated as CASRGTSVNTGELFF. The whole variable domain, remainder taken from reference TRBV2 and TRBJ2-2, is EPEVTQTPSHQVTQMGQEVILRCVPISNHLYFYWYRQILGQKVEFLVSFYNNEISEKSEIFDDQFSVERPDGSNFTLKIRSTKLEDSAMYFCASRGTSVNTGELFFGEGSRLTVL.

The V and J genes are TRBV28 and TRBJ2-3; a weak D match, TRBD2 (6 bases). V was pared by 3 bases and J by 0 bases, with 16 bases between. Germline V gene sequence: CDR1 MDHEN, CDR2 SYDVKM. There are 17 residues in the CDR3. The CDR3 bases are TGTGCCAGCAGTTTGTTCGGGGGTGGGCTAAGCACAGATACGCAGTATTTT. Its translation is CASSLFGGGLSTDTQYF.

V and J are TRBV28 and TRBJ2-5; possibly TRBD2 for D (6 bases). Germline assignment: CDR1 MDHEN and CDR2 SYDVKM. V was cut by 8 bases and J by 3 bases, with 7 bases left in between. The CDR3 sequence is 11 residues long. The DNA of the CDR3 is TGTGCCAGCGGAGGGAAAGAGACCCAGTACTTC. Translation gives CASGGKETQYF. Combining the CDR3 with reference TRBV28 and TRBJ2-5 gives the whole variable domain DVKVTQSSRYLVKRTGEKVFLECVQDMDHENMFWYRQDPGLGLRLIYFSYDVKMKEKGDIPEGYSVSREKKERFSLILESASTNQTSMYLCASGGKETQYFGPGTRLLVL.

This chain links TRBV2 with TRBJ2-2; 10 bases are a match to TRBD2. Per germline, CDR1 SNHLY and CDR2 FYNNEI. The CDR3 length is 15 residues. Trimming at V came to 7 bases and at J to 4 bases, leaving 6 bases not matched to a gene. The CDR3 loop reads CASNPRTSGTGELFF. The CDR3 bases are TGTGCCAGCAATCCCCGGACTAGCGGCACCGGGGAGCTGTTTTTT.

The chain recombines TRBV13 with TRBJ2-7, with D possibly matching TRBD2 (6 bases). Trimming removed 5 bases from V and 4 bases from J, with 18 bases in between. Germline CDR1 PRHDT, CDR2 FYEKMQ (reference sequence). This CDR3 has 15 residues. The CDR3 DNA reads TGTGCCAGCAGCCCTTACCGGGACTCCAAATACGAGCAGTACTTC. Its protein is CASSPYRDSKYEQYF.

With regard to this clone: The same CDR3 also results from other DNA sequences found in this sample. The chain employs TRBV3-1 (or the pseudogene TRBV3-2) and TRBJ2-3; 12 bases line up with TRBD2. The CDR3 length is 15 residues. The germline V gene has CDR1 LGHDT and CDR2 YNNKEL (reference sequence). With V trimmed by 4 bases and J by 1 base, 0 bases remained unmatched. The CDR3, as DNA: TGTGCCAGCAGCCGACTAGCGGGGGGCACAGATACGCAGTATTTT. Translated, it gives CASSRLAGGTDTQYF.

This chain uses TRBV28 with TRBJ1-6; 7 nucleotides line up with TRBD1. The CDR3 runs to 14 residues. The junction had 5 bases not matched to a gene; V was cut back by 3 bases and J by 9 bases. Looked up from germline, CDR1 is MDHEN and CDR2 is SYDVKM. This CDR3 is CASSFTGAGSPLHF. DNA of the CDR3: TGTGCCAGCAGTTTCACAGGGGCGGGTTCACCCCTCCACTTT. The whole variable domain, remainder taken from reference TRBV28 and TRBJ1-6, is DVKVTQSSRYLVKRTGEKVFLECVQDMDHENMFWYRQDPGLGLRLIYFSYDVKMKEKGDIPEGYSVSREKKERFSLILESASTNQTSMYLCASSFTGAGSPLHFGNGTRLTVT.

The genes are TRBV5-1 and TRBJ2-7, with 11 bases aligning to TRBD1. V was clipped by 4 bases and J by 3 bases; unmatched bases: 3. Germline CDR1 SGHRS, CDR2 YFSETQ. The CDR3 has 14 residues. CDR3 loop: CASSRTGGNYEQYF. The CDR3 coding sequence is TGCGCCAGCAGCCGGACAGGGGGCAACTACGAGCAGTACTTC.